This T cell receptor beta chain was captured by sequencing in a study of blood T cell repertoires in COVID-19. About the study: Both acute and convalescent COVID-19 samples were obtained from the United States, Italy and Spain. The analysed material was cDNA or gDNA that came from T cells, B-cell-depleted T cells, or PBMCs.

This CDR3 spans 13 amino acids. CDR1 and CDR2 (germline): SGHRS, YFSETQ. The V and J ends lost 3 bases and 7 bases respectively, with 13 bases between them. Seattle cases were enrolled at active infection and followed longitudinally. In the authors' methods: Amplification with reference gene primers provided the estimates of nucleated cell counts. TCRdb keeps only in-frame clones here, not all; method: immunoSEQ multiplex PCR. V, J and clone size reflect that table, while D and trimming were determined from the DNA. The table shows some 130,000 clones, with about nine tenths occurring only once. The sequenced sample consisted of peripheral blood. This chain connects TRBV5-1 to TRBJ1-1; D remains unclear. The receptor was derived from a woman aged 70-85 years with COVID-19, enrolled during active disease. CDR3: CASSSSTEDEAFF. CDR3 nucleotides: TGCGCCAGCAGCTCCTCAACGGAGGATGAAGCTTTCTTT.